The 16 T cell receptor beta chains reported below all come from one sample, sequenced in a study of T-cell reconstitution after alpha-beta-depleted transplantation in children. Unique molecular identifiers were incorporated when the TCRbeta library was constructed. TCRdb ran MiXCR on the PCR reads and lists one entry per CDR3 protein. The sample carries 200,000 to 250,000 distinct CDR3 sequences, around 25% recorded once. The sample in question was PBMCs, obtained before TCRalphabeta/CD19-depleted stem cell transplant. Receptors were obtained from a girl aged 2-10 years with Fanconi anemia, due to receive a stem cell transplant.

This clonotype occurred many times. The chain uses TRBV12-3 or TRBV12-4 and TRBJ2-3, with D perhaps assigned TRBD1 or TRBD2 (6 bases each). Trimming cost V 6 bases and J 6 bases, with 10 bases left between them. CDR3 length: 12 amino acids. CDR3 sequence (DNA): TGTGCCAGCAGGGTAGGGGGGGATACGCAGTATTTT. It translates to CASRVGGDTQYF.

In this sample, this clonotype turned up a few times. This CDR3 is CSARDLAGGMDEQFF. In DNA form, the CDR3 reads TGCAGTGCTAGAGATCTGGCGGGAGGGATGGATGAGCAGTTCTTC. The chain recombines TRBV20-1 with TRBJ2-1; 9 bases are shared with TRBD2. With 0 bases clipped from V and 8 bases from J, the junction kept 8 bases outside the gene matches. Germline V gives CDR1 DFQATT, CDR2 SNEGSKA (reference sequence). The CDR3 totals 15 residues.

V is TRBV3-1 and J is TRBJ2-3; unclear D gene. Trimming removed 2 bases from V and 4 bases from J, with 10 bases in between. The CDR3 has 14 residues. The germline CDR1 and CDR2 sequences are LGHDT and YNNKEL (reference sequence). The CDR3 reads CASSQPPRPDTQYF. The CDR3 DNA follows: TGTGCCAGCAGCCAACCCCCTAGGCCAGATACGCAGTATTTT.

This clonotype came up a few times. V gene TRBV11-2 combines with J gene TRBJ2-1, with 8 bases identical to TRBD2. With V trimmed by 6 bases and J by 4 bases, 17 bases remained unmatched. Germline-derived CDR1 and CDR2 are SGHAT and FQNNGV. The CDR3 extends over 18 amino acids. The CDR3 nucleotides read TGTGCCAGCAGTCCGGGGGTCTTAGCGGGATTACGGTACAATGAGCAGTTCTTC. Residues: CASSPGVLAGLRYNEQFF.

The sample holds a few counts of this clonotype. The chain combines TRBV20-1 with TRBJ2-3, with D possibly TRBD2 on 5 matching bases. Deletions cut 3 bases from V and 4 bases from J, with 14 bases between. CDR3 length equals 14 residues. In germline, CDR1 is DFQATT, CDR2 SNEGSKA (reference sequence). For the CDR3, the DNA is TGCAGTGCTAGGCGTCCCCGGACTTCAGATACGCAGTATTTT. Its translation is CSARRPRTSDTQYF.

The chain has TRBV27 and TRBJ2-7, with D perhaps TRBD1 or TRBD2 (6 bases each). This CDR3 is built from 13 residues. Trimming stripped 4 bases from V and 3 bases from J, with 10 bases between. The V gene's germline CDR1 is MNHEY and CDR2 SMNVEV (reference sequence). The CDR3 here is CASSWGARYEQYF. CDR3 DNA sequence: TGTGCCAGCAGTTGGGGGGCGCGCTACGAGCAGTACTTC.

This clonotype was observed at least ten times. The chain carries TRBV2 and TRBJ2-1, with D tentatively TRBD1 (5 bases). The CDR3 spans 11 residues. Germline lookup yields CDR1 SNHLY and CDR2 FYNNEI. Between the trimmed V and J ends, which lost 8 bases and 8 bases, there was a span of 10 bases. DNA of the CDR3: TGTGCCAGCTTCAAAGGGGATGAGCAGTTCTTC. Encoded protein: CASFKGDEQFF.

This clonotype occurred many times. The chain's CDR3 is CASSFRGQRNGELFF. The CDR3 region has the DNA TGTGCCAGCAGTTTTCGGGGGCAGCGAAACGGGGAGCTGTTTTTT. The J gene is TRBJ2-2, the V gene TRBV12-3 or TRBV12-4, with D possibly called TRBD1 or TRBD2 (6 bases each). Between the trimmed V and J ends, which lost 3 bases and 7 bases, there was a span of 15 bases. This CDR3 is built from 15 residues.

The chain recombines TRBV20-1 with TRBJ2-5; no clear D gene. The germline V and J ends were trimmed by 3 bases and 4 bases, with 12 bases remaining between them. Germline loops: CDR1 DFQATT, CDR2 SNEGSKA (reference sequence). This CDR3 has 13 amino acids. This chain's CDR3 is CSASSSVGETQYF. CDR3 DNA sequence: TGCAGTGCTAGTAGTTCAGTTGGAGAGACCCAGTACTTC.

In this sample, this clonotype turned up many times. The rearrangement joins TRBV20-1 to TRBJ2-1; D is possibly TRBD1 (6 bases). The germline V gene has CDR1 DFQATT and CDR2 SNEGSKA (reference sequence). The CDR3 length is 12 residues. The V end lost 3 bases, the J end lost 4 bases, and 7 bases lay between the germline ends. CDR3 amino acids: CSARGAYNEQFF. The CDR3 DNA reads TGCAGTGCTAGGGGGGCTTACAATGAGCAGTTCTTC.

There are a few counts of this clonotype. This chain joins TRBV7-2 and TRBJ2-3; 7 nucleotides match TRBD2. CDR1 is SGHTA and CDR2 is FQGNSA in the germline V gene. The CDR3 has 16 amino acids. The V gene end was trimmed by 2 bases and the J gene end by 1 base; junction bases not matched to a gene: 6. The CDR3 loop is CASSLKRGGGTDTQYF. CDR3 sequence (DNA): TGTGCCAGCAGCTTAAAGCGGGGTGGGGGCACAGATACGCAGTATTTT.

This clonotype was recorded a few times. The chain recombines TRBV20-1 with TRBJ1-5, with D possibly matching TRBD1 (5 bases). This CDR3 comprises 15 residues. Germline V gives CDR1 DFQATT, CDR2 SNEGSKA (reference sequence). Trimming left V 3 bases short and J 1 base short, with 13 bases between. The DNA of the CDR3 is TGCAGTGCTAGCGAAACCAGGGTGAGCAATCAGCCCCAGCATTTT. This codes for CSASETRVSNQPQHF.

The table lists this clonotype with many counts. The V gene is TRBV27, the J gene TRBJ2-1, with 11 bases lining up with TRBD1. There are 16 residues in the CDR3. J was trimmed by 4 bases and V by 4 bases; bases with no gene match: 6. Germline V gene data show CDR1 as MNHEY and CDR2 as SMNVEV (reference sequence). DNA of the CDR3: TGTGCCAGCAGTTCCTCCCGGGACAGGGGGTACAATGAGCAGTTCTTC. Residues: CASSSSRDRGYNEQFF.

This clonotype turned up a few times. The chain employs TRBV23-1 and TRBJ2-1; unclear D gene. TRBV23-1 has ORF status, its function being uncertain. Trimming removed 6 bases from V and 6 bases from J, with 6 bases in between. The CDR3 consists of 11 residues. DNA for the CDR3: TGCGCCAGCAGCATGAGCAATGAGCAGTTCTTC. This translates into CASSMSNEQFF.

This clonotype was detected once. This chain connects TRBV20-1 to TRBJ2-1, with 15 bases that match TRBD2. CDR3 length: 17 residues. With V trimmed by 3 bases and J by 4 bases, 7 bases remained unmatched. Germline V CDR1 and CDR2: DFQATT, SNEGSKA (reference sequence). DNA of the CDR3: TGCAGTGCTAGTGGGGGACTAGCGGGAGGCAGGTACAATGAGCAGTTCTTC. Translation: CSASGGLAGGRYNEQFF.

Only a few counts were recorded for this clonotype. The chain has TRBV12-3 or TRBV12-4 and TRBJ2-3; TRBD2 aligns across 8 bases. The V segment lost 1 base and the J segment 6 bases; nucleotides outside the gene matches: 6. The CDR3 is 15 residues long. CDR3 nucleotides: TGTGCCAGCAGTTTAGACGGGACTAGTATTGATACGCAGTATTTT. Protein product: CASSLDGTSIDTQYF.